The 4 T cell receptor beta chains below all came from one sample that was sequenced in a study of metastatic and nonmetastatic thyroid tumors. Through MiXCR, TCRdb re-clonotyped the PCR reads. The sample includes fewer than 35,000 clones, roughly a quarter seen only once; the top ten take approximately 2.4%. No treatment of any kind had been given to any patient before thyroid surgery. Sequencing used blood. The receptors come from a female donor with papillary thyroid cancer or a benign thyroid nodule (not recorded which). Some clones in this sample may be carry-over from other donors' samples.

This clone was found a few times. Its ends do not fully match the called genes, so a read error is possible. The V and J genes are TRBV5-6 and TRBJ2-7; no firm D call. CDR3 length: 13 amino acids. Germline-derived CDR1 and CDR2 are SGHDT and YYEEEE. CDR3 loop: CASSLASGYERYF. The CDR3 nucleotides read TGTGCCAGCAGCTTGGCTAGTGGATACGAGCGGTACTTC.

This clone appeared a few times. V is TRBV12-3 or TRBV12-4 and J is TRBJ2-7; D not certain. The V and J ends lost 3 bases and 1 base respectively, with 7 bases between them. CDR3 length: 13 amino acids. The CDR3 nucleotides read TGTGCCAGCAGTTTGGCTGGGTCCTACGAGCAGTACTTC. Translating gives CASSLAGSYEQYF.

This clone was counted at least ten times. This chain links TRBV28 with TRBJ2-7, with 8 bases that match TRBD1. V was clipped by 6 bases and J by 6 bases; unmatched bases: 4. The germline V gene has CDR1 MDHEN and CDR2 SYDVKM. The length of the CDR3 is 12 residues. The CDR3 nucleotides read TGTGCCAGCAGCTCGACAGGGGTCGAGCAGTACTTC. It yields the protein CASSSTGVEQYF.

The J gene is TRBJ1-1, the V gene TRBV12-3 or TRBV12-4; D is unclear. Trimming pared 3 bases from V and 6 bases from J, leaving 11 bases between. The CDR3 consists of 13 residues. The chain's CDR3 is CASSLNSLAEAFF. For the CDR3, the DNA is TGTGCCAGCAGTTTGAACAGTCTTGCTGAAGCTTTCTTT.